One and the same sample provided the 27 T cell receptor beta chains below, sequenced in a study of T cell clonotyping in hematopoietic cell transplantation. Time point denoted: recipient sample about 28 days before transplant, after cytoreduction. Measured with immunoSEQ multiplex PCR; TCRdb has only the in-frame clones, and not every one. Of fewer than 15,000 clones listed, roughly 84% are singletons. The sample in question was peripheral blood mononuclear cells, obtained before stem cell transplant. The receptor source for this set is a man aged 60 to 75 with acute myeloid leukemia. Some clones in this sample may be carry-over from other donors' samples.

V usage is TRBV6-6 and J usage is TRBJ1-2, with TRBD1 as a possible D gene (5 bases). This CDR3 has 14 residues. Trimming removed 6 bases at V and 7 bases at J, with 18 bases between. CDR1 and CDR2 (germline): MNHNY, SVGAGI (reference sequence). CDR3: CASSPGGSRSGYTF. The CDR3, as DNA: TGTGCCAGCAGCCCCGGGGGGTCAAGGAGTGGCTACACCTTC.

CDR3 residues: CASRPDRAYEQYF. CDR3 in DNA: TGTGCCAGCAGACCGGACAGGGCGTACGAGCAGTACTTC. The chain is built from TRBV14 and TRBJ2-7, with 8 positions matching TRBD1. Germline V gene data show CDR1 as SGHDN and CDR2 as FVKESK. The trim removed 6 bases at V and 4 bases at J, leaving 5 bases unmatched. The CDR3 sequence is 13 residues long. Filled out from reference TRBV14 and TRBJ2-7, the complete variable domain reads EAGVTQFPSHSVIEKGQTVTLRCDPISGHDNLYWYRRVMGKEIKFLLHFVKESKQDESGMPNNRFLAERTGGTYSTLKVQPAELEDSGVYFCASRPDRAYEQYFGPGTRLTVT.

The chain couples TRBV28 to TRBJ1-2; 7 bases line up with TRBD1. Germline V gene sequence: CDR1 MDHEN, CDR2 SYDVKM. V dropped 7 bases and J dropped 4; count of bases not matched to a gene: 9. The CDR3 has 14 residues. In nucleotides, the CDR3 is TGTGCCAGCATAGCGGGACAGACAATCTATGGCTACACCTTC. This gives the protein CASIAGQTIYGYTF.

This clone was seen a single time. The CDR3 is CASSYSTGDDYEQYF. In DNA form, the CDR3 reads TGTGCCAGCAGTTACTCTACAGGGGACGACTACGAGCAGTACTTC. This sequence joins TRBV6-5 and TRBJ2-7, with 7 bases lining up with TRBD1. This CDR3 is built from 15 residues. Germline V CDR1 and CDR2: MNHEY, SVGAGI. Losses at the gene ends were 0 bases for V and 3 bases for J; bases not matched to a gene: 5.

The chain recombines TRBV6-6 with TRBJ1-2, with D maybe TRBD1 (5 bases). CDR3 size: 16 residues. Germline lookup yields CDR1 MNHNY and CDR2 SVGAGI (reference sequence). V shed 5 bases and J shed 4 bases, with 20 bases lying between them. CDR3 sequence (DNA): TGTGCCAGCAGTAGGGGACCTAACGATAGGTCCTATGGCTACACCTTC. It yields the protein CASSRGPNDRSYGYTF.

This clone was seen a single time. CDR3 coding DNA: TGTGCCAGCACCCTCGGGACCAGCGGCGATGGCTACACCTTC. Its translation: CASTLGTSGDGYTF. The chain couples TRBV7-9 to TRBJ1-2, with D perhaps matching TRBD1 (5 bases). Germline V gene lookup returns CDR1 SEHNR and CDR2 FQNEAQ (reference sequence). The germline V and J ends were trimmed by 7 bases and 6 bases, with 18 bases remaining between them. The CDR3 extends over 14 amino acids.

This chain uses TRBV19 with TRBJ2-2; D call uncertain. CDR1 and CDR2 from the germline V gene are LNHDA and SQIVND (reference sequence). The CDR3 consists of 14 residues. V was cut by 5 bases and J by 1 base, with 8 bases left in between. Here the CDR3 reads CASSSGLNTGELFF. The CDR3 region has the DNA TGTGCCAGTAGTTCCGGATTGAACACCGGGGAGCTGTTTTTT. Filled out from reference TRBV19 and TRBJ2-2, the complete variable domain reads DGGITQSPKYLFRKEGQNVTLSCEQNLNHDAMYWYRQDPGQGLRLIYYSQIVNDFQKGDIAEGYSVSREKKESFPLTVTSAQKNPTAFYLCASSSGLNTGELFFGEGSRLTVL.

The chain is built from TRBV25-1 and TRBJ2-7; D gene ambiguous. The V and J ends lost 0 bases and 5 bases respectively, with 17 bases between them. The CDR3 covers 16 residues. CDR1 MGHDK and CDR2 SYGVNS come from the germline V gene. Written as DNA, the CDR3 is TGTGCCAGCAGTGAATATAATCGGCAGCGCTTGGACGAGCAGTACTTC. Its protein product is CASSEYNRQRLDEQYF.

The chain uses TRBV28 and TRBJ2-7; no clear D gene. Germline V CDR1 and CDR2: MDHEN, SYDVKM. The V end was cut by 2 bases, the J end by 6 bases, with 11 bases between. The CDR3 extends over 13 amino acids. The CDR3 loop is CASSLTGPGEQYF. The CDR3 nucleotides read TGTGCCAGCAGTTTAACGGGTCCCGGCGAGCAGTACTTC.

The rearrangement joins TRBV9 to TRBJ1-3, with D possibly TRBD1 on 5 matching bases. Trimming left V 4 bases short and J 2 bases short, with 10 bases between. This CDR3 is built from 14 residues. Germline lookup yields CDR1 SGDLS and CDR2 YYNGEE. The CDR3 DNA reads as TGTGCCAGCAGCACTGGGACTCCTGGAAACACCATATATTTT. Translation gives CASSTGTPGNTIYF.

This chain connects TRBV27 to TRBJ1-6, with 10 bases matching TRBD1. The V gene's germline CDR1 is MNHEY and CDR2 SMNVEV (reference sequence). J was trimmed by 5 bases and V by 2 bases; bases with no gene match: 9. The length of the CDR3 is 18 residues. CDR3 sequence (DNA): TGTGCCAGCAGTTTAGGACAGGGGGGGGCGAAGAATAATTCACCCCTCCACTTT. It specifies CASSLGQGGAKNNSPLHF.

This sequence joins TRBV7-6 and TRBJ1-4, with 8 bases identical to TRBD1. CDR3 length: 15 amino acids. Germline loops: CDR1 SGHVS, CDR2 FNYEAQ. V lost 1 base, J lost 10 bases, and 8 bases stayed unmatched. CDR3 in DNA: TGTGCCAGCAGCTTAGGGGCAGGGGGCCCGGGAAAACTGTTTTTT. Its translation is CASSLGAGGPGKLFF.

This chain joins TRBV6-5 and TRBJ1-2; no clear D. The CDR3 spans 13 residues. Germline values: CDR1 MNHEY, CDR2 SVGAGI. The germline V and J ends were trimmed by 5 bases and 2 bases, with 9 bases remaining between them. The CDR3 here is CASSIDGNYGYTF. The CDR3 bases are TGTGCCAGCAGTATCGACGGGAACTATGGCTACACCTTC.

This chain uses TRBV6-5 with TRBJ1-1; the D is unclear. Germline loops: CDR1 MNHEY, CDR2 SVGAGI. The germline V and J ends were trimmed by 2 bases and 8 bases, with 12 bases remaining between them. This CDR3 region has 13 residues. CDR3 in amino acids: CASSYHAKGEAFF. In nucleotides, the CDR3 is TGTGCCAGCAGTTACCACGCGAAGGGAGAAGCTTTCTTT.

The rearrangement uses TRBV7-2 and TRBJ1-1; tentative D call: TRBD1 (6 bases). This CDR3 has 12 amino acids. The germline gives CDR1 SGHTA, CDR2 FQGNSA. Between the trimmed V and J ends, which lost 8 bases and 6 bases, there was a span of 13 bases. CDR3 coding DNA: TGTGCCAGCGAGGGGGGGAGGGCTGAAGCTTTCTTT. This encodes CASEGGRAEAFF.

The rearrangement uses TRBV5-1 and TRBJ2-1, with TRBD2 identical over 14 bases. Trimming cost V 4 bases and J 9 bases; bases outside gene matches: 9. CDR3 length equals 16 residues. The V gene's germline CDR1 is SGHRS and CDR2 YFSETQ. Written as DNA, the CDR3 is TGCGCCAGCAGCCAAAGACTAGCGGGGGGGCAGGGTGAGCAGTTCTTC. It codes for CASSQRLAGGQGEQFF. Full variable domain (outside the CDR3, taken from reference TRBV5-1 and TRBJ2-1): KAGVTQTPRYLIKTRGQQVTLSCSPISGHRSVSWYQQTPGQGLQFLFEYFSETQRNKGNFPGRFSGRQFSNSRSEMNVSTLELGDSALYLCASSQRLAGGQGEQFFGPGTRLTVL.

The chain links TRBV9 to TRBJ2-5; 8 positions match TRBD1. The germline gives CDR1 SGDLS, CDR2 YYNGEE. With 3 bases clipped from V and 1 base from J, the junction kept 2 bases outside the gene matches. This CDR3 comprises 14 residues. Here the CDR3 reads CASSEQGGQETQYF. The DNA for the CDR3 is TGTGCCAGCAGCGAACAGGGGGGCCAAGAGACCCAGTACTTC.

The chain carries TRBV6-5 and TRBJ2-5; D is unresolved. The germline V gene encodes CDR1 MNHEY and CDR2 SVGAGI. The CDR3 runs 14 residues. V was cut by 5 bases and J by 4 bases, with 14 bases left in between. The CDR3 nucleotides read TGTGCCAGCAGTCTAGAGGAGCCGGGAGAGACCCAGTACTTC. It encodes CASSLEEPGETQYF.

This clone has more than one count but fewer than ten. This chain uses TRBV9 with TRBJ2-7; 9 nucleotides align to TRBD2. The CDR3 is 15 amino acids. Trimming cost V 4 bases and J 6 bases; bases outside gene matches: 11. Per the germline V gene, CDR1 is SGDLS and CDR2 is YYNGEE. CDR3 in DNA: TGTGCCAGCAGCCGAGGCGGGACTAGCAGGAGCGAGCAGTACTTC. This translates into CASSRGGTSRSEQYF.

This clone turned up a few times. CDR3 bases: TGCGCCAGCAGCCAGGGCCCGGGACAGGGGGCTGAAAAACTGTTTTTT. This encodes CASSQGPGQGAEKLFF. The rearrangement joins TRBV4-3 to TRBJ1-4; 12 bases match TRBD1. With V trimmed by 3 bases and J by 7 bases, 6 bases remained unmatched. Germline V gene sequence: CDR1 LGHNA, CDR2 YSLEER. CDR3 length equals 16 residues.

The rearrangement joins TRBV6-4 to TRBJ2-1; D perhaps matches TRBD1 (5 bases). Germline V CDR1 and CDR2: MRHNA, SNTAGT. The CDR3 sequence is 13 residues long. V lost 2 bases and J lost 11, with 13 bases in between. CDR3 residues: CASSDGSWGKQFF. CDR3 nucleotides: TGTGCCAGCAGTGACGGGTCGTGGGGCAAGCAGTTCTTC.

The chain carries TRBV28 and TRBJ1-5, with no clear D. Germline V gene sequence: CDR1 MDHEN, CDR2 SYDVKM. There are 13 residues in the CDR3. Trimming shortened V by 6 bases and J by 4 bases, and 10 bases separated the two germline ends. This CDR3 reads CASSPPLNQPQHF. The CDR3 nucleotides are TGTGCCAGCAGCCCCCCGCTAAATCAGCCCCAGCATTTT.

J is TRBJ1-4 and V is TRBV6-5; D gene ambiguous. Per germline, CDR1 MNHEY and CDR2 SVGAGI. The V gene lost 1 base and the J gene lost 8 bases, with 11 bases spanning the gap. The CDR3 consists of 14 residues. CDR3 nucleotides: TGTGCCAGCAGTTACTTTAAGTTAAGCGAAAAACTGTTTTTT. Amino acid sequence: CASSYFKLSEKLFF.

The rearrangement joins TRBV5-6 to TRBJ2-7; D may correspond to TRBD1 or TRBD2 (5 bases each). Deletions cut 1 base from V and 1 base from J, with 6 bases between. This CDR3 is built from 13 residues. The V gene's germline CDR1 is SGHDT and CDR2 YYEEEE. The CDR3 bases are TGTGCCAGCAGCTTGTGGGGGTCCTACGAGCAGTACTTC. Encoded protein: CASSLWGSYEQYF.

This clone is a singleton in its sample. The chain joins TRBV2 to TRBJ1-5; maybe TRBD1 (6 bases). V lost 3 bases and J 3 bases, leaving 9 bases between the germline ends. This CDR3 has 14 amino acids. Germline lookup yields CDR1 SNHLY and CDR2 FYNNEI. The CDR3 sequence is CASSETGPNQPQHF. The CDR3 DNA reads TGTGCCAGCAGTGAGACAGGCCCCAATCAGCCCCAGCATTTT.

The chain joins TRBV30 to TRBJ1-1; the match to TRBD1 covers 7 bases. This CDR3 is 13 amino acids long. V shed 3 bases and J 5 bases; nucleotides not matched to a gene: 6. Germline V lookup: CDR1 GTSNPN, CDR2 SVGIG (reference sequence). The CDR3 is CAWRPGGITEAFF. CDR3 bases: TGTGCCTGGAGGCCAGGGGGTATAACTGAAGCTTTCTTT.

This clone has just a few counts. The V gene is TRBV9, the J gene TRBJ1-1, with D uncertain. V gave up 0 bases and J gave up 0 bases, with 3 bases separating them. Germline CDR1 reads SGDLS; CDR2 reads YYNGEE. CDR3 size: 13 residues. CDR3 sequence: CASSVEMNTEAFF. For the CDR3, the DNA is TGTGCCAGCAGCGTAGAGATGAACACTGAAGCTTTCTTT.